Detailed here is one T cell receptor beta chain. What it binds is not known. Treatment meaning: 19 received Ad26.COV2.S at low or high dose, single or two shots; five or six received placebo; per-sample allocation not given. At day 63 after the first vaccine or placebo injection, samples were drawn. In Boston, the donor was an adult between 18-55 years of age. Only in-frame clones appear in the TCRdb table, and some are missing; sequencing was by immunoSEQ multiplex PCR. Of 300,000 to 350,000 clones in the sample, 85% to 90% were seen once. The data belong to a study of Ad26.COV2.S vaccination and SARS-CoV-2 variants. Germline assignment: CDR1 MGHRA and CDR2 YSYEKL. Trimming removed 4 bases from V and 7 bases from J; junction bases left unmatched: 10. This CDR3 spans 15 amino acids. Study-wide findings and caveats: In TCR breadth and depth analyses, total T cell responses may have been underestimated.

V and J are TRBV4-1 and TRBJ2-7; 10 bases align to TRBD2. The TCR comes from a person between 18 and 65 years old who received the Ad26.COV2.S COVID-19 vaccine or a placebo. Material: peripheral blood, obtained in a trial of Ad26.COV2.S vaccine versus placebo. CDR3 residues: CASSPGLAAAGEQYF. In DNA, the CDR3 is TGCGCCAGCAGCCCTGGACTAGCGGCTGCGGGGGAGCAGTACTTC.